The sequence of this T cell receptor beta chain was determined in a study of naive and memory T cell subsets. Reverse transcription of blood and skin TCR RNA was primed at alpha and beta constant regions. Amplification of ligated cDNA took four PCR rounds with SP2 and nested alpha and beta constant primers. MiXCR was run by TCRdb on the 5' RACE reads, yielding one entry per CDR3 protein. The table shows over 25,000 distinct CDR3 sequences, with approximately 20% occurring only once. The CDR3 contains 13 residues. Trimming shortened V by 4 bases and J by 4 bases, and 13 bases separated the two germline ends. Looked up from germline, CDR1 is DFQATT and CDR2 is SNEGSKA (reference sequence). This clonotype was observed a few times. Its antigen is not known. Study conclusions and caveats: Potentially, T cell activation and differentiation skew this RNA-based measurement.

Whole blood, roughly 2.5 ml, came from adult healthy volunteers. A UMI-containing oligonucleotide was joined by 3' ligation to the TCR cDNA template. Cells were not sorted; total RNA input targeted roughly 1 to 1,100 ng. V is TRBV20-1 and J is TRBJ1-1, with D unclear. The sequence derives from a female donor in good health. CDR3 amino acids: CSATLGVGTEAFF. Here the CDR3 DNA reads TGCAGTGCTACGCTCGGGGTAGGCACTGAAGCTTTCTTT.